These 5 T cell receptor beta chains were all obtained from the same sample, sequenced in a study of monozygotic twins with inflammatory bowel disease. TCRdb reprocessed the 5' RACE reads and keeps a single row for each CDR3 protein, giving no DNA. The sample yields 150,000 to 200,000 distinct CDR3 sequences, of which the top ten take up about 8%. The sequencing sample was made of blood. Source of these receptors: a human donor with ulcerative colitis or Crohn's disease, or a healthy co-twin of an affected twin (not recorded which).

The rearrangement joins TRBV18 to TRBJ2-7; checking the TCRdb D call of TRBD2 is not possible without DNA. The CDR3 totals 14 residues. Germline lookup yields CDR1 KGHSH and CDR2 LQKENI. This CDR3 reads CASSPKEWALGQYF.

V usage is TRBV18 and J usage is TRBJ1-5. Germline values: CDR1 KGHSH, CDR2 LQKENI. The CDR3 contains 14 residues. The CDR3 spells CASSPSGDDQPQHF.

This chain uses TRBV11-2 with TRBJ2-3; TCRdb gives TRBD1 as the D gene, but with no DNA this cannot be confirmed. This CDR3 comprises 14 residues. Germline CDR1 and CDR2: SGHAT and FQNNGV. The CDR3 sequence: CASSLRGSTDTQYF.

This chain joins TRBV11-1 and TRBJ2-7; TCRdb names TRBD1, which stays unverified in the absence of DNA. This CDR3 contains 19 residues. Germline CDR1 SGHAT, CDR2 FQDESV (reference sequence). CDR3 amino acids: CASSPGQARLLSRSYEQYF.

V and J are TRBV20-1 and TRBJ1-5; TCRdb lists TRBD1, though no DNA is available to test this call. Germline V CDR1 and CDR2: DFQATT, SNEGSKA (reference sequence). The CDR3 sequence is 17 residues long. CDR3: CSANRGGTTDSNQPQHF.